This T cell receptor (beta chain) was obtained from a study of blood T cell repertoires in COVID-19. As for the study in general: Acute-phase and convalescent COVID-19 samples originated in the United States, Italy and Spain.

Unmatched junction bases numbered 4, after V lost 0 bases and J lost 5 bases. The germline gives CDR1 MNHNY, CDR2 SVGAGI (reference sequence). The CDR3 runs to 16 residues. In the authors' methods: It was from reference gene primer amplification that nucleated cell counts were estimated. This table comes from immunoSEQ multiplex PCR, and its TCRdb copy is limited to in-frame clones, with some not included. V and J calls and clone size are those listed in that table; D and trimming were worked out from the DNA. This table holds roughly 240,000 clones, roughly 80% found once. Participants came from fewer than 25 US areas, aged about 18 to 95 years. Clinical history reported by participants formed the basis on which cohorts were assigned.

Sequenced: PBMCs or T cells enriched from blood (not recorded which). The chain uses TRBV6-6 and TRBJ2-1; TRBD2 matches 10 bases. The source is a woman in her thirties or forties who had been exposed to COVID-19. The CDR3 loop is CASSYSSSGGHNEQFF. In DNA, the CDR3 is TGTGCCAGCAGTTACTCGTCTAGCGGGGGTCACAATGAGCAGTTCTTC.